The 27 T cell receptor beta chains below were found in one sample sequenced in a study of CD8+CD57+ T cells in acquired aplastic anemia. Profiles of TCR beta VDJ and CDR3 were generated from a genomic DNA template. Via MiXCR, TCRdb re-called the reads, giving one row per CDR3 protein. The table lists about 260,000 distinct CDR3 sequences, 70% to 85% of them singletons. All sequencing subjects had displayed CD8+CD57+ cell expansion on flow cytometry. The sequenced sample consisted of sorted CD4+, CD8+, or CD8+CD57+ T cells (not recorded which) from PBMCs. Source of these receptors: a human donor with aplastic anemia.

This clonotype was found a few times. The rearrangement joins TRBV19 to TRBJ1-1, with D hard to call. V lost 5 bases, J lost 5 bases, and 9 bases lay in between. CDR1 and CDR2 (germline): LNHDA, SQIVND (reference sequence). CDR3 length equals 12 residues. The CDR3: CASSVEGTEAFF. CDR3 DNA sequence: TGTGCCAGTAGTGTTGAGGGAACTGAAGCTTTCTTT.

This chain connects TRBV7-8 to TRBJ2-5; the D gene is possibly TRBD1 (5 bases). V was trimmed by 4 bases and J by 2 bases, leaving 8 bases between them. The CDR3 contains 13 residues. Per the germline V gene, CDR1 is SGHVS and CDR2 is FQNEAQ. DNA of the CDR3: TGTGCCAGCAGCTCCAGGGTACAAGAGACCCAGTACTTC. Translation: CASSSRVQETQYF.

The chain recombines TRBV9 with TRBJ1-1; D is possibly TRBD1 (5 bases). Trimming removed 0 bases at V and 1 base at J, with 10 bases between. Looked up from germline, CDR1 is SGDLS and CDR2 is YYNGEE. The CDR3 runs 15 residues. CDR3 protein: CASSVGPTGNTEAFF. Here the CDR3 DNA reads TGTGCCAGCAGCGTAGGGCCAACAGGGAACACTGAAGCTTTCTTT.

This chain connects TRBV6-4 to TRBJ2-6; the match to TRBD1 covers 8 bases. J lost 0 bases, V lost 2 bases, and 9 bases had no gene match. Germline CDR1 MRHNA, CDR2 SNTAGT. The CDR3 sequence is 19 residues long. The CDR3: CASSDPGQGFSSGANVLTF. As DNA, the CDR3 is TGTGCCAGCAGTGACCCAGGACAGGGTTTTAGCTCTGGGGCCAACGTCCTGACTTTC.

The CDR3 bases are TGTGCCTGCGGCTTAGCGGCGAAAGAAGAGACCCAGTACGTC. It is translated as CACGLAAKEETQYV. The rearrangement links TRBV11-3 to TRBJ2-7, with TRBD2 as a possible D gene (6 bases). The CDR3 has 14 residues. The germline V gene encodes CDR1 SGHNT and CDR2 YENEEA. V lost 11 bases and J 10 bases, leaving 27 bases between the germline ends.

As for this clonotype: A junction end diverges from the germline sequence, so it may reflect a read error. The chain carries TRBV7-2 and TRBJ1-1; unclear D gene. CDR1 and CDR2 from the germline V gene are SGHTA and FQGNSA. CDR3 length: 13 amino acids. This CDR3 is CASSLERETAAFF. In DNA, the CDR3 is TGTGCCAGCAGCTTAGAACGGGAGACTGCAGCTTTTTTT. Full variable domain (remainder filled in from reference TRBV7-2 and TRBJ1-1): GAGVSQSPSNKVTEKGKDVELRCDPISGHTALYWYRQSLGQGLEFLIYFQGNSAPDKSGLPSDRFSAERTGGSVSTLTIQRTQQEDSAVYLCASSLERETAAFFGQGTRLTVV.

The CDR3 DNA follows: TGCAGTGCTAGGCGGCCGAGCGGGGATCAGCCCCAGCATTTT. Amino acids: CSARRPSGDQPQHF. The chain uses TRBV20-1 and TRBJ1-5; D remains ambiguous. The CDR3 totals 14 residues. CDR1 DFQATT and CDR2 SNEGSKA come from the germline V gene (reference sequence). Trimming took 3 bases from V and 5 from J, leaving 14 bases between them.

A few counts support this clonotype. This is likely a read error, given that the CDR3 carries no conserved phenylalanine or tryptophan at its end. No DNA is shown, since the ends of the CDR3 on it are uncertain; the CDR3 is the one TCRdb lists. CDR3 region: CASGGAGTIPYY. This sequence joins TRBV2 and TRBJ2-4; the table names TRBD1, a call not compared with the DNA. Germline V CDR1 and CDR2: SNHLY, FYNNEI. The CDR3 sequence runs 12 residues, both termini included.

V and J are TRBV15 and TRBJ2-1; weak D call: TRBD1 (5 bases). TRBJ1-2 explains the end of the DNA better; the J call may be wrong. The CDR3 consists of 14 residues. Per the germline V gene, CDR1 is LNHNV and CDR2 is YYDKDF (reference sequence). CDR3 nucleotide sequence: TGTGCCACCAGCAGTCTTGGCCAGGGAGGTAGCTACACCTTC. Translation: CATSSLGQGGSYTF.

V and J are TRBV7-9 and TRBJ1-1; D might be TRBD1 (6 bases). The V end was cut by 4 bases, the J end by 14 bases, with 26 bases between. Germline CDR1 reads SEHNR; CDR2 reads FQNEAQ (reference sequence). The CDR3 consists of 15 residues. The CDR3 loop reads CASSSDRNRVNSGFF. CDR3 nucleotides: TGTGCCAGCAGCTCAGACAGGAACAGGGTGAACAGCGGATTCTTT. The variable domain in full, completed from reference TRBV7-9 and TRBJ1-1, reads DTGVSQNPRHKITKRGQNVTFRCDPISEHNRLYWYRQTLGQGPEFLTYFQNEAQLEKSRLLSDRFSAERPKGSFSTLEIQRTEQGDSAMYLCASSSDRNRVNSGFFGQGTRLTVV.

The rearrangement joins TRBV9 to TRBJ2-1; D tentatively fits TRBD1 or TRBD2 (5 bases each). This CDR3 contains 17 residues. The germline gives CDR1 SGDLS, CDR2 YYNGEE. Trimming took 4 bases from V and 2 from J, leaving 19 bases between them. CDR3 region: CASSWRGVSRTYNEQFF. The DNA for the CDR3 is TGTGCCAGCAGCTGGAGAGGGGTTAGTAGGACCTACAATGAGCAGTTCTTC.

Points on this clonotype: Germline is not matched at one junction end, which may reflect a read error. This rearrangement joins TRBV2 to TRBJ2-1; D possibly matches TRBD1 or TRBD2 (6 bases each). The CDR3 length is 14 residues. Germline V gives CDR1 SNHLY, CDR2 FYNNEI. The CDR3 DNA sequence: TGTGCCAGCAGCGACGGGGGCGCAGGTAATCAGCATTTTTTC. Translated: CASSDGGAGNQHFF.

On this clonotype itself: This is likely a read error, given that the CDR3 carries no conserved phenylalanine or tryptophan at its end. The DNA is omitted, as the CDR3 cannot be located on it reliably, and the CDR3 follows TCRdb's listing. The chain couples TRBV9 to TRBJ2-3; TRBD1 is the table's D call and was not checked against the DNA. Including both end residues, the CDR3 is 13 amino acids long. The germline CDR1 and CDR2 sequences are SGDLS and YYNGEE. The CDR3 reads CASSAQGHNSPLL.

In DNA, the CDR3 is TGTGCCAGCAGCCCCTGGAGCTCTGGGGCCCACGTCCAGCAGTTCTTC. Protein sequence: CASSPWSSGAHVQQFF. This chain uses TRBV9 with TRBJ2-1; possible D gene TRBD1, 5 bases. CDR3 length: 16 amino acids. V lost 4 bases and J lost 11, with 25 bases in between. Germline V gene sequence: CDR1 SGDLS, CDR2 YYNGEE.

This rearrangement joins TRBV2 to TRBJ2-3; D is unresolved. The CDR3 has 15 amino acids. The germline V gene has CDR1 SNHLY and CDR2 FYNNEI. The ends were cut back, 6 bases at V and 11 bases at J, with 24 bases in the middle. In DNA, the CDR3 is TGTGCCAGCAGCCCGACGACGAGCGAAAATGATCAGCAGTATTTT. This gives the protein CASSPTTSENDQQYF.

The chain is built from TRBV7-9 and TRBJ1-6; possibly TRBD1 for D (5 bases). With 3 bases removed from V and 3 bases from J, the gap between germline ends came to 12 bases. The length of the CDR3 is 16 residues. Germline CDR1 reads SEHNR; CDR2 reads FQNEAQ (reference sequence). CDR3 region: CASSLGECHYNSPLHF. In nucleotides, the CDR3 is TGTGCCAGCAGCTTGGGGGAGTGCCACTATAATTCACCCCTCCACTTT.

A note on this clonotype: The final CDR3 position lacks the conserved phenylalanine or tryptophan, pointing to a likely read error. The limits of the CDR3 on the DNA are not certain, so only TCRdb's listed CDR3 is given. The gene calls are TRBV24-1 and TRBJ1-4; TRBD1 was called by the table and not checked on the DNA. The CDR3 is 17 amino acids long, termini counted. CDR1 KGHDR and CDR2 SFDVKD come from the germline V gene. This chain's CDR3 is CAISEFSGGQMNEKPFR.

As regards this clonotype: One end of the junction varies from germline; a read error may be responsible. The chain is built from TRBV19 and TRBJ2-1, with D tentatively TRBD1 or TRBD2 (6 bases each). Germline lookup yields CDR1 LNHDA and CDR2 SQIVND (reference sequence). The CDR3 loop spans 16 amino acids. The CDR3 DNA sequence: TGTGCCAGCAGTAAGGGGGGCGAAAACGACAAGGATCAGCAGTTCTTC. Translated, it gives CASSKGGENDKDQQFF.

This clonotype was observed once. The chain links TRBV5-6 to TRBJ2-3; possible D gene TRBD2, 6 bases. The CDR3 consists of 17 residues. Trimming left V 2 bases short and J 4 bases short, with 20 bases between. Germline assignment: CDR1 SGHDT and CDR2 YYEEEE. CDR3 nucleotides: TGTGCCAGCAGCTTAGGGGAGGTAGCGGATGGGGCAGATACGCAGTATTTT. Translating it yields CASSLGEVADGADTQYF. Supplemented by reference TRBV5-6 and TRBJ2-3, the full variable domain reads DAGVTQSPTHLIKTRGQQVTLRCSPKSGHDTVSWYQQALGQGPQFIFQYYEEEERQRGNFPDRFSGHQFPNYSSELNVNALLLGDSALYLCASSLGEVADGADTQYFGPGTRLTVL.

The genes are TRBV7-3 and TRBJ2-7; TRBD1 aligns across 8 bases. CDR3 length: 18 residues. Looked up from germline, CDR1 is SGHTA and CDR2 is FQGTGA. J was trimmed by 4 bases and V by 2 bases; bases with no gene match: 16. The DNA of the CDR3 is TGTGCCAGCAGCTTACAGAGGAACAGGGGGAAGCTTTCTTACGAGCAGTACGTC. It yields the protein CASSLQRNRGKLSYEQYV.

Worth noting for this clonotype: The CDR3 ends on some other residue instead of the conserved phenylalanine or tryptophan, so this is likely a read error. The rearrangement links TRBV7-8 to TRBJ2-3; possibly TRBD1 for D (5 bases). The DNA end is a closer match to TRBJ1-5, so the J assignment may be wrong. Germline loops: CDR1 SGHVS, CDR2 FQNEAQ. This CDR3 spans 13 amino acids. CDR3 in amino acids: CASRVRPTGTQHS. In DNA, the CDR3 is TGTGCCAGCAGGGTTCGGCCAACAGGTACACAGCATTCT.

The chain has TRBV5-1 and TRBJ1-1; TRBD1 matches 8 bases. The CDR3 has 14 residues. Germline trimming cut 2 bases from V and 6 bases from J; bases unmatched to any gene: 6. Germline CDR1 reads SGHRS; CDR2 reads YFSETQ. The CDR3: CASSLGQGWPEAFF. DNA for the CDR3: TGCGCCAGCAGCTTAGGACAGGGCTGGCCTGAAGCTTTCTTT.

Worth noting for this clonotype: Its ends do not fully match the called genes, so a read error is possible. The chain couples TRBV7-9 to TRBJ1-4; possibly TRBD1 for D (6 bases). CDR3 length: 12 amino acids. Germline CDR1 and CDR2: SEHNR and FQNEAQ (reference sequence). CDR3 nucleotide sequence: TGTGCCAGCGGGATAGGGGGTAAAAACCTGTCTTTT. Amino acids: CASGIGGKNLSF. The variable domain in full, with the rest retrieved from reference TRBV7-9 and TRBJ1-4, is DTGVSQNPRHKITKRGQNVTFRCDPISEHNRLYWYRQTLGQGPEFLTYFQNEAQLEKSRLLSDRFSAERPKGSFSTLEIQRTEQGDSAMYLCASGIGGKNLSFGSGTQLSVL.

V gene TRBV2 combines with J gene TRBJ1-5, with D possibly being TRBD2 (7 bases). The J call may be incorrect, as the DNA end agrees better with TRBJ2-3. The CDR3 sequence is 15 residues long. Germline V gene data show CDR1 as SNHLY and CDR2 as FYNNEI. The DNA for the CDR3 is TGTGCCAGCAGTGTAGGGAGGGGGGGCGATGATCCGCAGTATTTT. This codes for CASSVGRGGDDPQYF.

In its sample, this clonotype was seen many times. This chain links TRBV6-4 with TRBJ2-2; D tentatively fits TRBD1 or TRBD2 (6 bases each). Germline V gene sequence: CDR1 MRHNA, CDR2 SNTAGT. The CDR3 extends over 15 amino acids. Deletions cut 4 bases from V and 5 bases from J, with 14 bases between. CDR3 coding DNA: TGTGCCAGCAGTGTGGAAACAGGGAGGACCGGGGAGCTGTTTTTT. This sequence encodes CASSVETGRTGELFF.

With regard to this clonotype: One junction end does not reproduce the germline sequence, and a read error may be involved. The chain recombines TRBV11-3 with TRBJ2-1; possible D gene TRBD1, 6 bases. There are 15 residues in the CDR3. The germline gives CDR1 SGHNT, CDR2 YENEEA. The CDR3 here is CASSVDTRGGGEQFF. The CDR3 bases are TGTGCCAGCAGCGTAGATACTAGAGGGGGTGGTGAGCAGTTCTTC.

This clonotype was counted once. The conserved phenylalanine or tryptophan normally closing the CDR3 is absent here, so this likely arose from a read error. The DNA is left out, because the CDR3 cannot be placed on it with certainty; the CDR3 is given as TCRdb lists it. The J gene is TRBJ2-3, the V gene TRBV2; the DNA was not compared with TRBD1, the D call given in the table. The CDR3 has 14 amino acids, counting both end residues. Germline CDR1 and CDR2: SNHLY and FYNNEI. CDR3 amino acids: CASRRGANQPPQFC.